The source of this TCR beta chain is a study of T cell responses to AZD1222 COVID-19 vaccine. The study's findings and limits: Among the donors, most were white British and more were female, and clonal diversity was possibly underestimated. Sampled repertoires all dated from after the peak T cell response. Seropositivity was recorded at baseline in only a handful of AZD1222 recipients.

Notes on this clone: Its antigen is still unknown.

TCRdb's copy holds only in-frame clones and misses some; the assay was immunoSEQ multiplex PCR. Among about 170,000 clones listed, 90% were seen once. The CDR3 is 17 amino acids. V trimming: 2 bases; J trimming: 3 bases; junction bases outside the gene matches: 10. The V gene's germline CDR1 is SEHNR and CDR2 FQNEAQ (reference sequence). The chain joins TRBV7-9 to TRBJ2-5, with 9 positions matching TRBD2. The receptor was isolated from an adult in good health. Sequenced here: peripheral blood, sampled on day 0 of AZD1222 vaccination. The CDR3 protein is CASSLRVSGGSKETQYF. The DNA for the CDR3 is TGTGCCAGCAGCTTACGGGTTAGCGGGGGATCAAAAGAGACCCAGTACTTC.